The source of this TCR beta chain is a study of a mutant IDH1 vaccine in newly diagnosed glioma. Study-wide context: Treatment recipients were approximately 60% male and around 38% female, and their mean age was around 40 years.

Stated time point: week 35, safety follow-up. What each vaccine dose contained was 300 ug of mutant IDH1 20-mer peptide, accompanied by topical imiquimod. Data came from immunoSEQ multiplex PCR; TCRdb stores just in-frame clones and leaves some out. This table holds more than 25,000 clones, 79% found once. In the case of this clone: Its matching antigen is unknown.

The CDR3 consists of 15 residues. V dropped 0 bases and J dropped 0 bases, with 9 bases sitting between them. The germline V gene encodes CDR1 PRHDT and CDR2 FYEKMQ (reference sequence). The sequencing here drew on PBMCs, taken from a glioma patient whose treatment included an IDH1 peptide vaccine. The clonotype comes from a woman in her thirties with glioma. Some clones in this sample may be carry-over from other donors' samples. The V call is TRBV13, the J call TRBJ2-7; D is ambiguous. The CDR3 protein is CASSLGGGTSYEQYF. CDR3 DNA sequence: TGTGCCAGCAGCTTAGGAGGCGGAACCTCCTACGAGCAGTACTTC.